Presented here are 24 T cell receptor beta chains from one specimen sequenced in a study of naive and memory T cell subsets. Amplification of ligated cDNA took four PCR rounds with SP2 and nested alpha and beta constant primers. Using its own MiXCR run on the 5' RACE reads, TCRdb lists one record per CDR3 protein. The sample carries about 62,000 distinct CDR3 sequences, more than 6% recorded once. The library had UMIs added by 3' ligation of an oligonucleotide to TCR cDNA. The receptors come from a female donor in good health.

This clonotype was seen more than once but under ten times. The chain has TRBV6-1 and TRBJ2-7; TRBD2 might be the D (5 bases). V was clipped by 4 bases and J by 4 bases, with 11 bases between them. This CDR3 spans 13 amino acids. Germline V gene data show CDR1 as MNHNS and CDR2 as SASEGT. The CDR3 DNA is TGTGCCAGCAGTGCGGAGGCTTCGTACGAGCAGTACTTC. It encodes CASSAEASYEQYF.

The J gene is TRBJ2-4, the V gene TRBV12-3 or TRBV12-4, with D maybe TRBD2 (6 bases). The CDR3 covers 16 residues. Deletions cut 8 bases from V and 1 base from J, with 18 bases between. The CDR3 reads CASGYAGSVAKNIQYF. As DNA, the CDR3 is TGTGCCAGCGGCTATGCGGGGTCAGTTGCCAAAAACATTCAGTACTTC.

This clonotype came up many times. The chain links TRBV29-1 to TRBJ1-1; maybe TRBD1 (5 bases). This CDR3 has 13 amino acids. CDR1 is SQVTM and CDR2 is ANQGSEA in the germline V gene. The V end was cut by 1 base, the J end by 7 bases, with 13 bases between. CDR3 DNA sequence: TGCAGCGTTGAAGGGGGCAGGGTTAATGAAGCTTTCTTT. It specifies CSVEGGRVNEAFF.

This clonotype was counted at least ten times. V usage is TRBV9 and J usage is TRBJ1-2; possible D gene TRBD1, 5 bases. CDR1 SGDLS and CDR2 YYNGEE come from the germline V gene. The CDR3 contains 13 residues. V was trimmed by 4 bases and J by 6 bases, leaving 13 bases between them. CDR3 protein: CASSQGTLNGYTF. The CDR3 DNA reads TGTGCCAGCAGCCAAGGGACTTTAAATGGCTACACCTTC. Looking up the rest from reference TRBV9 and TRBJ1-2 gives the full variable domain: DSGVTQTPKHLITATGQRVTLRCSPRSGDLSVYWYQQSLDQGLQFLIQYYNGEERAKGNILERFSAQQFPDLHSELNLSSLELGDSALYFCASSQGTLNGYTFGSGTRLTVV.

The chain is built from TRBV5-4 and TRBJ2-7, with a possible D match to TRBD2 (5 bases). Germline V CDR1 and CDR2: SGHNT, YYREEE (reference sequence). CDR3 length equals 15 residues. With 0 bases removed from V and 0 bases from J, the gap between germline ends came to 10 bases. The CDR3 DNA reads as TGTGCCAGCAGCTTGGGTAAGCGGCCCTCCTACGAGCAGTACTTC. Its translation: CASSLGKRPSYEQYF.

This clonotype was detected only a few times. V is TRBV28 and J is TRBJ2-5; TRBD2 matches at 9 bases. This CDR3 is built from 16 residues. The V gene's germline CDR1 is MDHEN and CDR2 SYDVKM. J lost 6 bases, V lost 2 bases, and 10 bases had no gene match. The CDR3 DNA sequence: TGTGCCAGCAGTTTACCTCGTAGCGGGAGTCGAAAGACCCAGTACTTC. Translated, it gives CASSLPRSGSRKTQYF.

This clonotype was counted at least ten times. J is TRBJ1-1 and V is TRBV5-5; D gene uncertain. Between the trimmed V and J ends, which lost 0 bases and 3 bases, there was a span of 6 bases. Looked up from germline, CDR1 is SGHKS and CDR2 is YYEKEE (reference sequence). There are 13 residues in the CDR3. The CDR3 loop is CASSLAKYTEAFF. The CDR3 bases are TGTGCCAGCAGCTTGGCGAAGTACACTGAAGCTTTCTTT.

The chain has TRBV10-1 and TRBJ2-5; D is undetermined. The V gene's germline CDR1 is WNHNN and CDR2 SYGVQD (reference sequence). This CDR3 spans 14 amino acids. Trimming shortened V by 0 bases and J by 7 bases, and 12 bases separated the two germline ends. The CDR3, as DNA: TGCGCCAGCAGTGAGTCCCCCTTCGACGGGACCCAGTACTTC. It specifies CASSESPFDGTQYF.

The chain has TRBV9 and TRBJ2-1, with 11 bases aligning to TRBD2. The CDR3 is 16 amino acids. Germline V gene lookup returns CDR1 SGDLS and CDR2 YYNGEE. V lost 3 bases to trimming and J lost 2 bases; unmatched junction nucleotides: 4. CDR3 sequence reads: CASSERTSGPYNEQFF. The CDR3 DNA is TGTGCCAGCAGCGAGCGGACTAGCGGGCCCTACAATGAGCAGTTCTTC.

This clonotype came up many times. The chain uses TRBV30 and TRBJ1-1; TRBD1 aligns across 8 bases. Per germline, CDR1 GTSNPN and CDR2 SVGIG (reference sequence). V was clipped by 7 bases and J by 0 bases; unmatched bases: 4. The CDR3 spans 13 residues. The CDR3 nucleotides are TGTGCCTCATGGACAGGGATGAACACTGAAGCTTTCTTT. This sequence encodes CASWTGMNTEAFF.

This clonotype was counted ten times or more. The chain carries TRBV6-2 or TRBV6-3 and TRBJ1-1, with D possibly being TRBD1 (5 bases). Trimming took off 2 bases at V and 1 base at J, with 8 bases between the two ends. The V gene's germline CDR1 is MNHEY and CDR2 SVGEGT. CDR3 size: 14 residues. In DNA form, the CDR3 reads TGTGCCAGCAGTTACGGGCAGGGGAACACTGAAGCTTTCTTT. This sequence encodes CASSYGQGNTEAFF.

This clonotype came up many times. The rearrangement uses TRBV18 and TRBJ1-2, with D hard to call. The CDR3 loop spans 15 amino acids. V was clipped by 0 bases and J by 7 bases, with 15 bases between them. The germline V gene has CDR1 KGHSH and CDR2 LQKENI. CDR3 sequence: CASSPPVWTRVGYTF. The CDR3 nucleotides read TGTGCCAGCTCACCACCTGTTTGGACGAGGGTTGGCTACACCTTC.

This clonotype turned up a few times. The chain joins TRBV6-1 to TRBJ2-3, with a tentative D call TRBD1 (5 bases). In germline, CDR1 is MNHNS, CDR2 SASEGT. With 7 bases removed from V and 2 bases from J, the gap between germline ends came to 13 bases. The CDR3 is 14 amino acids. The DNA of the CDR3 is TGTGCCAGCACTCGGCAGGGCCTCACAGATACGCAGTATTTT. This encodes CASTRQGLTDTQYF.

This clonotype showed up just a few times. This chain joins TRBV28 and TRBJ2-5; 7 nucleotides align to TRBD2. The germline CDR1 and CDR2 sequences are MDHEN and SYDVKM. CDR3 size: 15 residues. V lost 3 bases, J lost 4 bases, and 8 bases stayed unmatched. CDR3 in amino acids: CASSLRPGGTETQYF. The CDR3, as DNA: TGTGCCAGCAGTTTGCGACCGGGAGGCACAGAGACCCAGTACTTC.

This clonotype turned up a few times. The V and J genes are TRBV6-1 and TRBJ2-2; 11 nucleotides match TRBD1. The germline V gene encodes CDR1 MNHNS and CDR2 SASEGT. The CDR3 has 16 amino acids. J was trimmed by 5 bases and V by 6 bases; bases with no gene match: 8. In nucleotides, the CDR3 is TGTGCCAGCAGGGATTTCCGGGACAGGGGGACCGGGGAGCTGTTTTTT. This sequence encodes CASRDFRDRGTGELFF.

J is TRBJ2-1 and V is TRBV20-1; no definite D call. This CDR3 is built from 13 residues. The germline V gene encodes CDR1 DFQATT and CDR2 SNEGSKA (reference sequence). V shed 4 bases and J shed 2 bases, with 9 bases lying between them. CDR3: CSAKDTPYNEQFF. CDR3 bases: TGCAGTGCTAAAGACACTCCCTACAATGAGCAGTTCTTC.

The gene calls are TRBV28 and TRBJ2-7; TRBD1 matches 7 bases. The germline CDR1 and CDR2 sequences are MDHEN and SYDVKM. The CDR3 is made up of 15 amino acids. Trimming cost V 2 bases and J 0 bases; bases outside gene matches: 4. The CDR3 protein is CASSLPRDSSYEQYF. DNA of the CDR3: TGTGCCAGCAGTTTACCTCGGGACAGCTCCTACGAGCAGTACTTC.

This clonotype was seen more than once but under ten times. The CDR3 sequence is CASSREPYEQYF. The CDR3 DNA reads as TGTGCCAGCAGTAGGGAGCCCTACGAGCAGTACTTC. This chain connects TRBV6-6 to TRBJ2-7, with a weak D call TRBD2 (5 bases). This CDR3 comprises 12 residues. The germline V gene has CDR1 MNHNY and CDR2 SVGAGI (reference sequence). The germline V and J ends were trimmed by 5 bases and 2 bases, with 7 bases remaining between them.

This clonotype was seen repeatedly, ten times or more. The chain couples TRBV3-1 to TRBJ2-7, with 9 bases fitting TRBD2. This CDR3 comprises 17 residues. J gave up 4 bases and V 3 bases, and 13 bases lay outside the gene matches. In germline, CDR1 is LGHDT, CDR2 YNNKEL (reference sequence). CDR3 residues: CASSHFVVAGAGYEQYF. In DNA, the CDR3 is TGTGCCAGCAGCCACTTCGTAGTAGCGGGAGCTGGGTACGAGCAGTACTTC.

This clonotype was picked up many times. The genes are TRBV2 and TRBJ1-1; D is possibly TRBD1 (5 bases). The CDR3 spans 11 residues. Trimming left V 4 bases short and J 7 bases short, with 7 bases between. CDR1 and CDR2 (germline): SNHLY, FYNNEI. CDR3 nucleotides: TGTGCCAGCAGTGGGGGACTTGAAGCTTTCTTT. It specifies CASSGGLEAFF.

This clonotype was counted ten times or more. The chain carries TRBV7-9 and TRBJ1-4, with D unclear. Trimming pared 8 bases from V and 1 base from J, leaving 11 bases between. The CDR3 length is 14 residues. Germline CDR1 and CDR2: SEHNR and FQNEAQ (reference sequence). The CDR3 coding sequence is TGTGCCAGCGGCAGTCTCCGAACTAATGAAAAACTGTTTTTT. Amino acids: CASGSLRTNEKLFF. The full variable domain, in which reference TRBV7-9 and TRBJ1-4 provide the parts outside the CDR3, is DTGVSQNPRHKITKRGQNVTFRCDPISEHNRLYWYRQTLGQGPEFLTYFQNEAQLEKSRLLSDRFSAERPKGSFSTLEIQRTEQGDSAMYLCASGSLRTNEKLFFGSGTQLSVL.

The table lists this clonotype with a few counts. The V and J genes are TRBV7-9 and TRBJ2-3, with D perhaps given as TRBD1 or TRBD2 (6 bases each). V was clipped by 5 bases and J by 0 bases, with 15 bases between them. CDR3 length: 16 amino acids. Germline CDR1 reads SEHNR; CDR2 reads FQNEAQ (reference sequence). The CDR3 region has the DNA TGTGCCAGCAGCCCCTGGGGGGCGGCTAGCACAGATACGCAGTATTTT. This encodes CASSPWGAASTDTQYF.

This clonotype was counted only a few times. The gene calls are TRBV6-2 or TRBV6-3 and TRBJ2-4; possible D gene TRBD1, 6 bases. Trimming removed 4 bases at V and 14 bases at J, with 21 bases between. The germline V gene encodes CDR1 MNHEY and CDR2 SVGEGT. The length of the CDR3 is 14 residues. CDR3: CASSWDTASPTEYF. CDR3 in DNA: TGTGCCAGCAGTTGGGACACCGCGTCTCCCACAGAGTACTTC.

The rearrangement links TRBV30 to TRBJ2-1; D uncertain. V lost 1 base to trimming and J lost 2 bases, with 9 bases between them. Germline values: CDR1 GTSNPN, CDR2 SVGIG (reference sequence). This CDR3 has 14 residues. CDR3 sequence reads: CAWSGLPAYNEQFF. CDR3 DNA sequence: TGTGCCTGGAGTGGTCTACCAGCCTACAATGAGCAGTTCTTC.